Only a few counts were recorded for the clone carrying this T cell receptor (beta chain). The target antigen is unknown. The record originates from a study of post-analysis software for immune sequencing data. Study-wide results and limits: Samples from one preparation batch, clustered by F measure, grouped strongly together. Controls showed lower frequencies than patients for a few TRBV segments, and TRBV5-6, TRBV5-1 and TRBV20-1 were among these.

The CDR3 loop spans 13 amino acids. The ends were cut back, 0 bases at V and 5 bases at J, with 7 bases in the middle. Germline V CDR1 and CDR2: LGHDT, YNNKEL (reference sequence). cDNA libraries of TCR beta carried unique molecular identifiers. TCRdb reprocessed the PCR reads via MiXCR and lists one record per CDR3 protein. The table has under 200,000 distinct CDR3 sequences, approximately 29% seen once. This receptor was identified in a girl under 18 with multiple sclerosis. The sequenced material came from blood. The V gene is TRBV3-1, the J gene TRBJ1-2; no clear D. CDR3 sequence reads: CASSQEVGYGYTF. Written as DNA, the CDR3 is TGTGCCAGCAGCCAAGAAGTGGGGTATGGCTACACCTTC.